This T cell receptor beta chain originates from a study of radiotherapy plus CTLA-4 blockade in lung cancer. At the level of the study: Among all patients, about 19% showed objective responses, while 30% to 40% had disease control.

V was pared by 5 bases and J by 0 bases, with 5 bases between. The germline CDR1 and CDR2 sequences are MNHNY and SVGAGI (reference sequence). This CDR3 has 13 residues. Study findings and constraints: Subsequent to radiotherapy plus ipilimumab, tumor-derived TCR clones underwent expansion in blood.

As for this clone: No antigen is known for it.

The table came from immunoSEQ multiplex PCR; TCRdb's copy has only in-frame clones and leaves some out. The sample lists 95,000 to 150,000 clones; around 89% were seen once. Sequences were derived from peripheral blood, sampled from a patient treated with radiotherapy plus ipilimumab. The sequence came from a human donor with non-small cell lung cancer that progressed on radiotherapy plus ipilimumab. V and J are TRBV6-6 and TRBJ1-5; D remains ambiguous. The CDR3 spells CASSETSNQPQHF. CDR3 DNA: TGTGCCAGCAGTGAGACTAGCAATCAGCCCCAGCATTTT.